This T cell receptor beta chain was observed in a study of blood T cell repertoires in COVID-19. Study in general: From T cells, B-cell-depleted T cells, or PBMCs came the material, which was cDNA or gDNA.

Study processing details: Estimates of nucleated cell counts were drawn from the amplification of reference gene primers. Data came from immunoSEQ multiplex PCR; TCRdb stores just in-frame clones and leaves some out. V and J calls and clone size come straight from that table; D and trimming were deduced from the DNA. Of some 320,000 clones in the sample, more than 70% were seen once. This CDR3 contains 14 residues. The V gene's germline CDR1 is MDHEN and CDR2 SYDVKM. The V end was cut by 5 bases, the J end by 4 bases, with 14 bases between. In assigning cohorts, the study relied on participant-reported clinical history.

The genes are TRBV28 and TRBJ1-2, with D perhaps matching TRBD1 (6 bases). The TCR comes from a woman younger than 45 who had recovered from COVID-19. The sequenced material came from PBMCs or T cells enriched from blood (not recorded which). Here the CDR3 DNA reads TGTGCCAGCAGTCCCCCGGGGGGCTCCTATGGCTACACCTTC. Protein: CASSPPGGSYGYTF.